This passage covers 21 T cell receptor beta chains from one sample sequenced in a study of metastatic and nonmetastatic thyroid tumors. TCRdb recomputed clones from the PCR reads via MiXCR. The sample includes tens of thousands of clones, approximately 22% of them seen just once. All patients reached thyroid surgery having received no treatment beforehand. The sequencing input was blood. These receptor sequences come from a female donor with papillary thyroid cancer or a benign thyroid nodule (not recorded which). Some clones in this sample may be carry-over from other donors' samples.

In this sample, this clone turned up a few times. This may stem from a read error, because a much larger clone lies one nucleotide away. This sample also contains other DNA sequences that code for the same CDR3. This chain connects TRBV29-1 to TRBJ2-1; no clear D. The CDR3 consists of 13 residues. Trimming pared 3 bases from V and 7 bases from J, leaving 13 bases between. Germline loops: CDR1 SQVTM, CDR2 ANQGSEA. The CDR3 DNA follows: TGCAGCGTTGAGGTAGCCCATTATAATGAGCAGTTCTTC. Protein: CSVEVAHYNEQFF.

As concerns this clone: Just one base apart from a much larger clone, this may be a read error. The rearrangement uses TRBV20-1 and TRBJ2-2; 9 bases are shared with TRBD2. Germline CDR1 DFQATT, CDR2 SNEGSKA (reference sequence). The CDR3 covers 14 residues. The CDR3 DNA is TGCAGTGCTAGAAGGCGGGGGGGCACCGTGGAGCTGTTTTTT. Translated: CSARRRGGTVELFF.

The chain uses TRBV12-5 and TRBJ2-5; 8 bases line up with TRBD1. V was clipped by 7 bases and J by 8 bases; unmatched bases: 30. The V gene's germline CDR1 is LGHNT and CDR2 FRNRAP. This CDR3 has 20 residues. As DNA, the CDR3 is TGTGCTAGTGCCCCACGGTGGGGGGCAAATGCCCAGGGGGCAGTGGATACCCAGTACTTC. This encodes CASAPRWGANAQGAVDTQYF. Full variable domain (rest looked up from reference TRBV12-5 and TRBJ2-5): DARVTQTPRHKVTEMGQEVTMRCQPILGHNTVFWYRQTMMQGLELLAYFRNRAPLDDSGMPKDRFSAEMPDATLATLKIQPSEPRDSAVYFCASAPRWGANAQGAVDTQYFGPGTRLLVL.

The chain couples TRBV20-1 to TRBJ2-6; maybe TRBD2 (5 bases). This CDR3 contains 15 residues. Deletions cut 3 bases from V and 9 bases from J, with 18 bases between. Germline assignment: CDR1 DFQATT and CDR2 SNEGSKA (reference sequence). The CDR3 is CSASPSQLRDNVLTF. The CDR3 DNA sequence: TGCAGTGCTAGTCCAAGCCAGCTCCGGGACAACGTCCTGACTTTC.

J is TRBJ1-6 and V is TRBV30; D remains ambiguous. V lost 4 bases to trimming and J lost 8 bases, with 9 bases between them. Germline CDR1 GTSNPN, CDR2 SVGIG (reference sequence). This CDR3 contains 12 residues. CDR3 loop: CAWMAGDSPLHF. The CDR3 bases are TGTGCCTGGATGGCTGGGGATTCACCCCTCCACTTT. Complete variable domain (other parts from reference TRBV30 and TRBJ1-6): SQTIHQWPATLVQPVGSPLSLECTVEGTSNPNLYWYRQAAGRGLQLLFYSVGIGQISSEVPQNLSASRPQDRQFILSSKKLLLSDSGFYLCAWMAGDSPLHFGNGTRLTVT.

Many counts were recorded for this clone. This chain links TRBV20-1 with TRBJ2-1; 9 bases are a match to TRBD2. Trimming removed 3 bases from V and 13 bases from J; junction bases left unmatched: 7. CDR3 length: 12 amino acids. Germline CDR1 is DFQATT and CDR2 is SNEGSKA (reference sequence). This CDR3 is CSASSSGEEQFF. In nucleotides, the CDR3 is TGCAGTGCTAGTTCTAGCGGGGAAGAACAGTTCTTC.

This clone has a count of ten or more. The chain uses TRBV29-1 and TRBJ2-7; D is tentatively TRBD1 or TRBD2 (5 bases each). CDR1 is SQVTM, CDR2 ANQGSEA, per germline. Between the trimmed V and J ends, which lost 4 bases and 4 bases, there was a span of 11 bases. This CDR3 has 12 residues. The CDR3, as DNA: TGCAGCGTTGTTAACGGGGCTTACGAGCAGTACTTC. Its protein is CSVVNGAYEQYF.

This clone was seen at least ten times. The rearrangement uses TRBV9 and TRBJ2-2, with TRBD1 identical over 8 bases. The CDR3 has 14 amino acids. Germline V CDR1 and CDR2: SGDLS, YYNGEE. The V gene end was trimmed by 4 bases and the J gene end by 5 bases; junction bases not matched to a gene: 4. The CDR3, as DNA: TGTGCCAGCAGCTCTTACAGGGGGACCGGGGAGCTGTTTTTT. Its translation is CASSSYRGTGELFF.

This clone was observed many times. This chain links TRBV6-1 with TRBJ1-5; 7 bases are shared with TRBD1. CDR1 is MNHNS and CDR2 is SASEGT in the germline V gene. CDR3 length: 14 amino acids. Trimming cost V 6 bases and J 7 bases; bases outside gene matches: 9. In DNA, the CDR3 is TGTGCCAGCAGAGAGGGGGCGGGGGACCAGCCCCAGCATTTT. This translates into CASREGAGDQPQHF.

A remark on this clone: Without the conserved terminal phenylalanine or tryptophan, this CDR3 likely stems from a read error. V is TRBV20-1 and J is TRBJ1-2, with unresolved D. V was clipped by 3 bases and J by 5 bases, with 10 bases between them. Looked up from germline, CDR1 is DFQATT and CDR2 is SNEGSKA (reference sequence). The CDR3 is made up of 12 amino acids. The CDR3 here is CSASQVSYGYTI. For the CDR3, the DNA is TGCAGTGCTAGCCAGGTAAGTTATGGCTACACCATC.

This clone has a count of ten or more. J is TRBJ2-3 and V is TRBV10-3; 8 bases align to TRBD1. From germline, CDR1 is ENHRY and CDR2 SYGVKD. Germline trimming cut 6 bases from V and 1 base from J; bases unmatched to any gene: 3. This CDR3 has 14 residues. This CDR3 reads CAIRPGQGTDTQYF. The CDR3 DNA reads as TGTGCCATCAGACCGGGACAGGGCACAGATACGCAGTATTTT.

As concerns this clone: A much larger clone sits a single nucleotide away, making a read error possible. The chain couples TRBV29-1 to TRBJ1-5; possibly TRBD1 for D (5 bases). The CDR3 extends over 13 amino acids. Looked up from germline, CDR1 is SQVTM and CDR2 is ANQGSEA. V was clipped by 4 bases and J by 8 bases, with 15 bases between them. The CDR3 coding sequence is TGCAGCGTTGCAGGGAGTATTCGGGAGCCCCAGCATTTT. It encodes CSVAGSIREPQHF.

This clone occurred many times. J is TRBJ2-2 and V is TRBV20-1; D possibly corresponds to TRBD1 (6 bases). This CDR3 is 13 amino acids long. Germline CDR1 DFQATT, CDR2 SNEGSKA (reference sequence). V lost 5 bases to trimming and J lost 0 bases, with 7 bases between them. CDR3 DNA sequence: TGCAGTGCTCGACAGGCGAACACCGGGGAGCTGTTTTTT. Its protein is CSARQANTGELFF.

This clone was counted ten times or more. The rearrangement uses TRBV4-1 and TRBJ2-7; no firm D call. Germline V gives CDR1 MGHRA, CDR2 YSYEKL. The CDR3 has 16 amino acids. V was cut by 3 bases and J by 1 base, with 16 bases left in between. The CDR3 reads CASSQASVSGSYEQYF. DNA of the CDR3: TGCGCCAGCAGCCAGGCCAGTGTTAGTGGGTCCTACGAGCAGTACTTC.

About this clone: The conserved closing phenylalanine or tryptophan is absent in this CDR3, likely reflecting a read error. The chain carries TRBV4-2 and TRBJ2-3, with 10 bases lining up with TRBD1. The CDR3 extends over 17 amino acids. CDR1 is LGHNA, CDR2 YNFKEQ, per germline. J lost 2 bases, V lost 2 bases, and 7 bases had no gene match. The CDR3 region has the DNA TGTGCCAGCAGCCAAAACCTGGGACAGGGGTACACAGATACGCAGTATTTG. Encoded protein: CASSQNLGQGYTDTQYL.

This clone has a handful of counts. Just one base apart from a much larger clone, this may be a read error. V gene TRBV27 combines with J gene TRBJ2-1, with 8 bases fitting TRBD1. Germline CDR1 MNHEY, CDR2 SMNVEV (reference sequence). This CDR3 region has 12 residues. Germline trimming cut 6 bases from V and 16 bases from J; bases unmatched to any gene: 11. DNA for the CDR3: TGTGCCAGCAGACCCCAGACAGGGGCGGCTTTCTTC. Encoded protein: CASRPQTGAAFF.

The chain recombines TRBV7-2 with TRBJ2-2; 7 bases fit TRBD2. Trimming at V came to 2 bases and at J to 11 bases, leaving 11 bases not matched to a gene. Germline V gene sequence: CDR1 SGHTA, CDR2 FQGNSA. The length of the CDR3 is 15 residues. CDR3 bases: TGTGCCAGCAGCTTAAAAGCGGGGAACACCTGTGAGCTGTTTTTT. Protein: CASSLKAGNTCELFF.

On this clone itself: This may arise from a read error, as a much more abundant clone is one base away. The chain joins TRBV9 to TRBJ2-1; D may match TRBD1 or TRBD2 (5 bases each). CDR1 and CDR2 from the germline V gene are SGDLS and YYNGEE. The V gene lost 4 bases and the J gene lost 8 bases, with 16 bases spanning the gap. The CDR3 loop spans 14 amino acids. The CDR3 nucleotides read TGTGCCAGCAGCTCCAGGTGGGACCGGGATGAGCAGTTCTTC. The encoded protein is CASSSRWDRDEQFF.

This clone was found many times. This chain connects TRBV12-3 or TRBV12-4 to TRBJ1-1; a possible D gene is TRBD1 (6 bases). This CDR3 spans 17 amino acids. Trimming took 2 bases from V and 1 from J, leaving 17 bases between them. The CDR3 loop reads CASSLSRGATGNTEAFF. DNA of the CDR3: TGTGCCAGCAGTTTATCGCGGGGGGCGACAGGGAACACTGAAGCTTTCTTT.

This clone was detected many times. This chain links TRBV2 with TRBJ1-5, with TRBD1 as a possible D gene (6 bases). The V and J ends lost 2 bases and 4 bases respectively, with 9 bases between them. The CDR3 contains 14 residues. Looked up from germline, CDR1 is SNHLY and CDR2 is FYNNEI. The CDR3, as DNA: TGTGCCAGCAGTGAACAAAGGGGGAATCAGCCCCAGCATTTT. Protein sequence: CASSEQRGNQPQHF.

Many counts were recorded for this clone. The chain joins TRBV27 to TRBJ2-5, with no clear D. This CDR3 has 12 residues. Looked up from germline, CDR1 is MNHEY and CDR2 is SMNVEV (reference sequence). Trimming took off 8 bases at V and 2 bases at J, with 9 bases between the two ends. CDR3 sequence: CASGRKQETQYF. The CDR3 coding sequence is TGTGCCAGCGGGCGGAAGCAAGAGACCCAGTACTTC.